This section outlines one T cell receptor beta chain sequence together with its context. Method: immunoSEQ multiplex PCR; TCRdb's copy keeps in-frame clones and lacks some. The sample yields 150,000 to 200,000 clones, around 90% seen once. The data originate from a study of blood T cell repertoires in COVID-19. Study at large: T cells, B-cell-depleted T cells, or PBMCs provided the cDNA or gDNA that served as material.

Germline V gene lookup returns CDR1 SGHTA and CDR2 FQGNSA. The CDR3 contains 18 residues. Trimming cost V 1 base and J 1 base, with 19 bases left between them. This TCR came from a woman in her fifties or sixties with acute or convalescent COVID-19. The chain carries TRBV7-2 and TRBJ1-1; D possibly corresponds to TRBD1 (5 bases). Sequenced input: peripheral blood. The CDR3 coding sequence is TGTGCCAGCAGCTTAGTTTTCGTGTCAGGGATAAGGAACACTGAAGCTTTCTTT. Amino acids: CASSLVFVSGIRNTEAFF.